A selection of T cell receptor beta chains follows, all from one sample in a study of CD8+CD57+ T cells in acquired aplastic anemia. In TCRdb, the reads were re-called with MiXCR into one record per CDR3 protein. This table holds 250,000 to 350,000 distinct CDR3 sequences, 50% to 65% found once. The sequencing sample was made of sorted CD4+, CD8+, or CD8+CD57+ T cells (not recorded which) from PBMCs. The receptors were gathered from a human donor with aplastic anemia. Both conserved end residues are part of each CDR3. D genes are given only for firm matches. Expanded clones are given a class, and other clones once, few, many or no size at all.

D gene	J gene	V gene	clone size	CDR3 DNA	CDR3 protein
-	TRBJ2-3	TRBV20-1	-	TGCAGTGCTAGAGAGGTGGGCGGTAGCACAGATACGCAGTATTTT	CSAREVGGSTDTQYF
-	TRBJ2-7	TRBV19	-	TGTGCCAGTAGTATGTCCCCGGGGGCATACGAGCAGTACTTC	CASSMSPGAYEQYF
-	TRBJ2-1	TRBV19	-	TGTGCCAGTAGTAGCAACTTCTTCTATGAGCAGTTCTTC	CASSSNFFYEQFF
TRBD1	TRBJ1-2	TRBV7-3	-	TGTGCCAGCAGCTTGACAGGGGGGGAGAACTATGGCTACACCTTC	CASSLTGGENYGYTF
-	TRBJ2-5	TRBV15	-	TGTGCCACCAGCAGAGAGGCCCAAAAGACCCAGTACTTC	CATSREAQKTQYF
-	TRBJ2-5	TRBV20-1	many	TGCAGTCCTGGTGGGGCTGAGACCCAGTACTTC	CSPGGAETQYF
-	TRBJ2-7	TRBV6-6	many	TGTGCCAGCAGTTACTCGGGGGGTTGGGTCGAGCAGTACTTC	CASSYSGGWVEQYF
-	TRBJ1-4	TRBV6-1	once	TGTGCCAGCAGTGGACAGCTGAAAAAACTGTTTTTT	CASSGQLKKLFF
-	TRBJ2-7	TRBV24-1	once	TGTGCCGCCAGTGATTTGCTTTTGGCTAGTGGCACAGATACGCAGTACTTC	CAASDLLLASGTDTQYF
-	TRBJ1-6	TRBV12-3/TRBV12-4	-	TGTGCCAGCAGCTCGGACAGCGATCGTAATTCACCCCTCCACTTT	CASSSDSDRNSPLHF
-	TRBJ1-1	TRBV7-3	-	TGTGCCAGCAGCTTAACCGGGACTAGTGGAGGGGAAGCTTTCTTT	CASSLTGTSGGEAFF
-	TRBJ2-1	TRBV7-9	many	TGTGCCAGCAGCTTTCAAGGCGGCAATGAGCAGTTCTTC	CASSFQGGNEQFF
TRBD2	TRBJ2-3	TRBV9	-	TGTGCCAGCAGCGTAGCCGGACTAGCGGTTAGCACAGATACGCAGTATTTT	CASSVAGLAVSTDTQYF
-	TRBJ1-4	TRBV5-6	many	TGTGCCAGCCGTCGGACGGGAATGAATGAAAAACTGTTTTTT	CASRRTGMNEKLFF
TRBD2	TRBJ2-1	TRBV2	-	TGTGCCAGCAAAGGGGCGGGAGGGTCCTACAACGAGCAGTTCTTC	CASKGAGGSYNEQFF
TRBD2	TRBJ2-7	TRBV2	-	TGTGCCAGCAGGAAGATAGCGGGAGGGGCCTACGAGCAGTACTTC	CASRKIAGGAYEQYF
-	TRBJ1-2	TRBV15	-	TGTGCCACCAGCAGAGCTGGCGGGCGCGACTATGGCTACACCTTC	CATSRAGGRDYGYTF
TRBD2	TRBJ2-1	TRBV19	many	TGTGCCAGTAGTCGTACGACTAGCGGTGGGTACAATGAGCAGTTCTTC	CASSRTTSGGYNEQFF
TRBD1	TRBJ2-5	TRBV7-2	-	TGTGCCAGCAGCCTAGGGACAGGGAAGGGAGAGACCCAGTACTTC	CASSLGTGKGETQYF
TRBD1	TRBJ1-2	TRBV20-1	-	TGCAGTGCTATCCGGGACAGGGGACAGGGCGCGGGTTATGGCTACACCTTC	CSAIRDRGQGAGYGYTF
TRBD1	TRBJ1-3	TRBV6-1	many	TGTGCCAGCGGGCGGACAGGCGGCGGAAACACCATATATTTT	CASGRTGGGNTIYF
-	TRBJ1-4	TRBV24-1	-	TGTGCCACCAGTGACCCTCGGGGGCTCGATAATGAAAAACTGTTTTTT	CATSDPRGLDNEKLFF
-	TRBJ1-1	TRBV20-1	-	TGCAGTGCTAGTTCCGGGAACACTGAAGCTTTCTTT	CSASSGNTEAFF
TRBD2	TRBJ2-5	TRBV25-1	-	TGTGCCAGCAGTGAACCAGCGGGGAAACAAGAGACCCAGTACTTC	CASSEPAGKQETQYF
TRBD2	TRBJ2-7	TRBV7-9	-	TGTGCCAGCAGCCAATTAGAGACTAGCGGTTACGAGCAGTACTTC	CASSQLETSGYEQYF
TRBD2	TRBJ2-3	TRBV19	-	TGTGCCAGTAGTACGACTAGCGGGAGGATCGCAGATACGCAGTATTTT	CASSTTSGRIADTQYF
TRBD1	TRBJ2-2	TRBV10-3	many	TGTGCCATCAGTGAACTTCCGGGACAGGACACCGGGGAGCTGTTTTTT	CAISELPGQDTGELFF
-	TRBJ1-2	TRBV5-1	-	TGCGCCAGCAGCTTGGGAGGGACCTATGGCTACACCTTC	CASSLGGTYGYTF
-	TRBJ1-4	TRBV7-8	-	TGTGCCAGCAGCTTAGTATCCCCCGCCCTTAATGAAAAACTGTTTTTT	CASSLVSPALNEKLFF
-	TRBJ2-7	TRBV7-2	-	TGTGCCAGCAGCTTAGCCCCGGGCAGGGGGGCCTACGAGCAGTACTTC	CASSLAPGRGAYEQYF
-	TRBJ2-3	TRBV20-1	-	TGCAGTGCCGGAGGGTTGGGAAATGGGGCAGATACGCAGTATTTT	CSAGGLGNGADTQYF
-	TRBJ2-1	TRBV2	-	TGTGCCAGCAGTGACAGAGGGCATGAGCAGTTCTTC	CASSDRGHEQFF